This is a list of T cell receptor beta chains from one sample in a study of blood T cells in healthy people across ages. TCRdb passed the 5' RACE reads through MiXCR, listing each CDR3 protein once. There are about 580,000 distinct CDR3 sequences in the sample; around half occur only once, and 20% to 25% lies in the top ten. Material: blood. Receptors were obtained from a man older than 75 in good health. CDR3s leave out the opening cysteine and the closing phenylalanine or tryptophan. Rows give clone size only sometimes, using once, few, many, or a class for an expanded clone.

clone_size,v_call,j_call,cdr3_aa
few,TRBV7-9,TRBJ1-2,ASSAGQGDISGYT
.,TRBV7-2,TRBJ2-3,ASSLRTSGWDTQY
few,TRBV6-6,TRBJ1-1,ASREGSEAF
few,TRBV6-1,TRBJ2-7,ASSPRGAAKTYEQY
.,TRBV4-3,TRBJ2-7,ASSQGRDYEQY
many,TRBV6-6,TRBJ1-1,ASSYSGGGTEAF
many,TRBV20-1,TRBJ2-1,SAIRTGLYNEQF
few,TRBV5-1,.,ASSLPMGDQETQY
.,TRBV20-1,.,SARTSRPYNEQY
once,TRBV10-3,TRBJ2-7,AISPGDRSLYEQY
many,TRBV6-5,TRBJ1-2,ASSQGQEGNYGYT
.,TRBV24-1,TRBJ1-2,ATSGRQLMNEGYT
few,TRBV6-2/TRBV6-3,TRBJ2-7,ASSLFTGYEQY
.,TRBV19,TRBJ1-5,ASSNTRQPQH
few,TRBV20-1,TRBJ2-6,SARNFWGAGANVLT
.,TRBV5-1,TRBJ2-3,ASSSPGQAVYAQY
few,TRBV2,TRBJ2-1,ASVRDRGKQF